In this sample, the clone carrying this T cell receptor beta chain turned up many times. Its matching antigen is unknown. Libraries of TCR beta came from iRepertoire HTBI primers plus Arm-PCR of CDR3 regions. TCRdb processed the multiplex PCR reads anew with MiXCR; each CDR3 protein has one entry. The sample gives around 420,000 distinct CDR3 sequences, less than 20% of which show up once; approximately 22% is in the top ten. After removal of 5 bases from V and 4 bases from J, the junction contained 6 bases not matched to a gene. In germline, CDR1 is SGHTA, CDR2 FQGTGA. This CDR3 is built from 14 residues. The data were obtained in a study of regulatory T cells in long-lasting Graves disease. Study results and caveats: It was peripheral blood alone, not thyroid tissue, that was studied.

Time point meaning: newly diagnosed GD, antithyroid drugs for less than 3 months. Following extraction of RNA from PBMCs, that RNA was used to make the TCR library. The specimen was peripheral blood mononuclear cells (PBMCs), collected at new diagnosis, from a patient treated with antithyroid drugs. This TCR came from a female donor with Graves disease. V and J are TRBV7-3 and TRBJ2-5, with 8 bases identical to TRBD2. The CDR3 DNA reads TGTGCCAGCAGCCAGGGACTAGAGGGAGAGACCCAGTACTTC. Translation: CASSQGLEGETQYF.